The text below deals with one T cell receptor (beta chain). This record belongs to a study of blood T cell repertoires in COVID-19. Whole-study context: There were acute and convalescent COVID-19 samples, and they came from the United States, Italy and Spain.

Measured with immunoSEQ multiplex PCR; TCRdb has only the in-frame clones, and not every one. The repertoire consists of roughly 96,000 clones, with around 80% occurring once and the leading ten covering about 4%. The CDR3 loop spans 13 amino acids. V shed 3 bases, J shed 7 bases, and the junction held 3 bases outside the gene matches. Germline V lookup: CDR1 SGHTA, CDR2 FQGNSA. Sequenced sample: peripheral blood. The source is a man in his fifties or sixties with acute or convalescent COVID-19. The chain uses TRBV7-2 and TRBJ1-3, with 7 bases fitting TRBD1. CDR3 in amino acids: CASSFTGANTIYF. CDR3 DNA: TGTGCCAGCAGCTTTACAGGGGCCAACACCATATATTTT.